A selection of T cell receptor beta chains follows, all from one sample in a study of T cell responses to AZD1222 COVID-19 vaccine. Assay: immunoSEQ multiplex PCR; the TCRdb copy retains only in-frame clones and omits some. The sample carries roughly 170,000 clones, around 90% recorded once. The sample in question was peripheral blood, obtained on day 0 of AZD1222 vaccination. The receptors were sampled from an adult in good health. Both conserved end residues are part of each CDR3. D genes are given only for firm matches. The listing skips clone size in some rows; elsewhere it reads once, few, many or a size class.

cdr3_nt	cdr3_aa	clone_size	v_call	j_call	d_call
TGTGCCAGCAGTTTAGGAGGGAGTCGGACCGGGGAGCTGTTTTTT	CASSLGGSRTGELFF	-	TRBV28	TRBJ2-2	-
TGCGCCAGCAACTGGGGACCTAGCGGCAATGAGCAGTTCTTC	CASNWGPSGNEQFF	-	TRBV5-1	TRBJ2-1	TRBD2
TGTGCCAGCAGTAACAGGAATAACCACTACGAGCAGTACTTC	CASSNRNNHYEQYF	-	TRBV27	TRBJ2-7	-
TGTGCCAGCAGCCCCACTAGGGTTCTGGCAGATACGCAGTATTTT	CASSPTRVLADTQYF	-	TRBV2	TRBJ2-3	-
TGTGCCAGCAGCAACGGGGGGGCACGGACTGAAGCTTTCTTT	CASSNGGARTEAFF	-	TRBV6-2/TRBV6-3	TRBJ1-1	-
TGTGCCAGCAGCTTAGGCACCCACTATGGCTACACCTTC	CASSLGTHYGYTF	-	TRBV7-2	TRBJ1-2	-
TGTGCCAGCAGTGAAGCGGGGTCCAGGTGGAAAGGCTACACCTTC	CASSEAGSRWKGYTF	-	TRBV2	TRBJ1-2	-
TGTGCCAGCAGCTCGAAATATAGCAATCAGCCCCAGCATTTT	CASSSKYSNQPQHF	-	TRBV5-6	TRBJ1-5	-
TGTGCCAGCACCAGACAGGGAGGCACTGAAGCTTTCTTT	CASTRQGGTEAFF	-	TRBV12-3/TRBV12-4	TRBJ1-1	TRBD1
TGTGCCAGCAGTGAAGCGCTTGGACCAAAAGCCGAGCAGTACTTC	CASSEALGPKAEQYF	once	TRBV6-1	TRBJ2-7	-
TGTGCCAGCAGCCGCAGGGGGGATACGCAGTATTTT	CASSRRGDTQYF	-	TRBV28	TRBJ2-3	TRBD1
TGTGCCTGGAGTGTCCTGCCGGCAGGTACGCAGTATTTT	CAWSVLPAGTQYF	-	TRBV30	TRBJ2-3	-
TGTGCCAGCAGTTACGGGGCCGGGAGGCGATCCTACGAGCAGTACTTC	CASSYGAGRRSYEQYF	-	TRBV6-5	TRBJ2-7	TRBD2
TGTGCCAGCTCTTCCGACAGGGACACTCAAGAGACCCAGTACTTC	CASSSDRDTQETQYF	few	TRBV18	TRBJ2-5	TRBD1
TGTGCCAGCAGTTGGACAGAGAAGGAGACCCAGTACTTC	CASSWTEKETQYF	-	TRBV12-3/TRBV12-4	TRBJ2-5	-
TGTGCCAGCAGCTTATCAGGGGGCGATGAAAAACTGTTTTTT	CASSLSGGDEKLFF	-	TRBV7-9	TRBJ1-4	TRBD1
TGTGCCACCAGCAGGGGGGGTCAGCCCCAGCATTTT	CATSRGGQPQHF	-	TRBV15	TRBJ1-5	-
TGTGCCAGCAGCGTAGCCTCCGTGATTGGTGAGCAGTTCTTC	CASSVASVIGEQFF	-	TRBV9	TRBJ2-1	-
TGTGCCAGCAGCTTAGGTGCCGGGGGCGCCTATGGCTACACCTTC	CASSLGAGGAYGYTF	-	TRBV7-2	TRBJ1-2	-
TGTGCCAGCAGCCCAAGGACAGGGAGGGGGACAGATACGCAGTATTTT	CASSPRTGRGTDTQYF	-	TRBV11-3	TRBJ2-3	-
TGTGCCACCAGCAGAGTTGGCCCTTCGGGGTACGAGCAGTACTTC	CATSRVGPSGYEQYF	-	TRBV15	TRBJ2-7	-
TGTGCCAGGCCCGCGGGACTAGCGAACAATGAGCAGTTCTTC	CARPAGLANNEQFF	-	TRBV21-1	TRBJ2-1	-
TGTGCCAGAAGCTTGACAATCACGGACAGGGGATACAATGAGCAGTTCTTC	CARSLTITDRGYNEQFF	-	TRBV5-3	TRBJ2-1	TRBD1
TGTGCCAGCTCACCAGCGACGGGCAATCAGCCCCAGCATTTT	CASSPATGNQPQHF	-	TRBV18	TRBJ1-5	-
TGTGCCAGCAGCTCTATAGCGGACCAGCCCCAGCATTTT	CASSSIADQPQHF	-	TRBV28	TRBJ1-5	-
TGTGCCAGCAGCGAGACAGGGAGCTATGGCTACACCTTC	CASSETGSYGYTF	-	TRBV7-2	TRBJ1-2	TRBD1
TGCGCCAGCAGCCCACAGGGAACCAATCAGCCCCAGCATTTT	CASSPQGTNQPQHF	-	TRBV5-1	TRBJ1-5	-
TGTGCCAGCAGTTTTGTAGTAGGGACAGGGGGCTACACCTTC	CASSFVVGTGGYTF	-	TRBV28	TRBJ1-2	TRBD1
TGTGCCAGTTATCTCGGACAGGGAAAACAGCCCCAGCATTTT	CASYLGQGKQPQHF	-	TRBV19	TRBJ1-5	TRBD1
TGTGCCAGCAGCCCCGTGCTTTATTCACCCCTCCACTTT	CASSPVLYSPLHF	-	TRBV7-9	TRBJ1-6	-
TGTGCCAGCAGTGCCCTGGGCGGGACGACAGGGGGAGTACGGGGAGAGACCCAGTACTTC	CASSALGGTTGGVRGETQYF	-	TRBV6-1	TRBJ2-5	TRBD1
TGTGCCTGGAGTGCCCGGGCATATAATTCACCCCTCCACTTT	CAWSARAYNSPLHF	few	TRBV30	TRBJ1-6	-
TGTGCCAGTAGTAAGCCAGAGGGACGTTATGGCTACACCTTC	CASSKPEGRYGYTF	-	TRBV19	TRBJ1-2	-
TGCGCCAGCAGGCCATTACTTACAGATACGCAGTATTTT	CASRPLLTDTQYF	few	TRBV5-1	TRBJ2-3	-
TGTGCCACCAGTGACGGAAGGGGGCGCAATGGCTACACCTTC	CATSDGRGRNGYTF	-	TRBV24-1	TRBJ1-2	TRBD1
TGTGCCAGCAGCTTTACAGCGGGAGGCCACAATGAGCAGTTCTTC	CASSFTAGGHNEQFF	-	TRBV7-6	TRBJ2-1	TRBD2
TGTGCCAGCACCGGGACGGAAGGAGGCTACACCTTC	CASTGTEGGYTF	-	TRBV3-1/TRBV3-2	TRBJ1-2	-
TGTGCCAGCATTCCTGGACGGTTAAACTATGGCTACACCTTC	CASIPGRLNYGYTF	-	TRBV28	TRBJ1-2	-
TGCGCCAGCAACCATGGGACTAGCGGCAACATTCAGTACTTC	CASNHGTSGNIQYF	-	TRBV5-1	TRBJ2-4	TRBD2
TGTGCCTGGAGCCGGGACAGGACGGGTACGCAGTATTTT	CAWSRDRTGTQYF	-	TRBV30	TRBJ2-3	TRBD1
TGTGCCTGGAGTCGGGGGACTATCAATGAGCAGTTCTTC	CAWSRGTINEQFF	-	TRBV30	TRBJ2-1	TRBD2
TGTGCCAGCGAAAGTACCCGGGGTCCGGAGACCCAGTACTTC	CASESTRGPETQYF	-	TRBV7-2	TRBJ2-5	-
TGTGCCTGGAACCGGGACAGACCTTATGGCTACACCTTC	CAWNRDRPYGYTF	few	TRBV30	TRBJ1-2	TRBD1